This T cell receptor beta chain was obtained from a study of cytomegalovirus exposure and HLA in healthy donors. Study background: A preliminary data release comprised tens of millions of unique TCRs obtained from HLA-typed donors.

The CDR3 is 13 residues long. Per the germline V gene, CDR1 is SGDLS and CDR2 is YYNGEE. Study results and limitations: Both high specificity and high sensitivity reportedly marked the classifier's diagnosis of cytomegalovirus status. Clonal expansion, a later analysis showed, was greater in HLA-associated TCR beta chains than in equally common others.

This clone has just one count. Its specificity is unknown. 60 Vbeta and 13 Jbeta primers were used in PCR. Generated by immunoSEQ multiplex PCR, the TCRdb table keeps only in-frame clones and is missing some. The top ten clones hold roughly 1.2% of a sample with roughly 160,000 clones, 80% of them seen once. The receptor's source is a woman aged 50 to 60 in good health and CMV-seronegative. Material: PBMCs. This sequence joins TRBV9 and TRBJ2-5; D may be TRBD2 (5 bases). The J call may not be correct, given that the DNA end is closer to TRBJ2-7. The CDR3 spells CASSVSGSYEQYF. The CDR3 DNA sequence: TGTGCCAGCAGCGTCTCTGGGAGCTACGAGCAGTACTTC.